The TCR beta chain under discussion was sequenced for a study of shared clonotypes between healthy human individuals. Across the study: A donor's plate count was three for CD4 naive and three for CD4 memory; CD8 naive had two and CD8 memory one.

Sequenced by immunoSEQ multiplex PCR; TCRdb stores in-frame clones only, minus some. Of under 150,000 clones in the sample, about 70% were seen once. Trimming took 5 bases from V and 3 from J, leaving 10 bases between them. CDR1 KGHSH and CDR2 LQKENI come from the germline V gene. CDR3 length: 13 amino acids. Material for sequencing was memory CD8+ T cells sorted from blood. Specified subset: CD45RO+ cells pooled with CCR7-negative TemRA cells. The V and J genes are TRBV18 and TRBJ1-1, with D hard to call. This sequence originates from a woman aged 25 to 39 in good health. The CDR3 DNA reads TGTGCCAGCTCAGGAGTGAGATACACTGAAGCTTTCTTT. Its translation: CASSGVRYTEAFF.